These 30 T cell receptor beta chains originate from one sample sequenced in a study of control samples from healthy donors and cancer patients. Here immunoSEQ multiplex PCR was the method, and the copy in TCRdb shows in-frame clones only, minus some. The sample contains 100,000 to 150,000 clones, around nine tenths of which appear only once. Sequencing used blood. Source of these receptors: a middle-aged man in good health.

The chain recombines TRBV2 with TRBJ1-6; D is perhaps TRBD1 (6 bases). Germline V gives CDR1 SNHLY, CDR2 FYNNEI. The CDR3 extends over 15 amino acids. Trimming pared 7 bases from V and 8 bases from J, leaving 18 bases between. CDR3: CASKWEKQGHSPLHF. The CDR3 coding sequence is TGTGCCAGCAAGTGGGAGAAACAGGGCCATTCACCCCTCCACTTT.

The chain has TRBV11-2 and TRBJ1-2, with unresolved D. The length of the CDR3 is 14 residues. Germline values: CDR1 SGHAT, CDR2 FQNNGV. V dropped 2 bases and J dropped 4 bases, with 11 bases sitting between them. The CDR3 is CASSLFGDFYGYTF. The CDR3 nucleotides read TGTGCCAGCAGCTTATTCGGGGATTTCTATGGCTACACCTTC.

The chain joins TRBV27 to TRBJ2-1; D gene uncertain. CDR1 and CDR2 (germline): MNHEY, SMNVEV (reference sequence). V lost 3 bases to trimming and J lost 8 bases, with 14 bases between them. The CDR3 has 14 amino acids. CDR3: CASSFLGVQDEQFF. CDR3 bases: TGTGCCAGCAGTTTCCTAGGTGTCCAGGATGAGCAGTTCTTC.

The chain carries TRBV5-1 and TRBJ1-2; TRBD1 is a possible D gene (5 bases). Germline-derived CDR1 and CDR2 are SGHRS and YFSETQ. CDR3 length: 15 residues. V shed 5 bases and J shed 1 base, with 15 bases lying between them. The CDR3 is CASSSGGTVNYGYTF. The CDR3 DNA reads TGCGCCAGCAGTTCCGGAGGGACCGTTAACTATGGCTACACCTTC.

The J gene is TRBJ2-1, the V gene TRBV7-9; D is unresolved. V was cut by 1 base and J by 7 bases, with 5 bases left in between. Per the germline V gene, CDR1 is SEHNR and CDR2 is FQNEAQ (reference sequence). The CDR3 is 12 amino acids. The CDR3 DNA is TGTGCCAGCAGCTTAGTAAGGAATGAGCAGTTCTTC. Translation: CASSLVRNEQFF.

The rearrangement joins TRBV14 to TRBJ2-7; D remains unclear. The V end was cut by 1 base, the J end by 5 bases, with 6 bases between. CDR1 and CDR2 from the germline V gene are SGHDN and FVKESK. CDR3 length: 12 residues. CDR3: CASSQGFDEQYF. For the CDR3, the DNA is TGTGCCAGCAGCCAAGGTTTTGACGAGCAGTACTTC.

As DNA, the CDR3 is TGCGCCAGCAGCTTGTTTCCGGGAAGCACAGATACGCAGTATTTT. Its protein is CASSLFPGSTDTQYF. The chain carries TRBV5-1 and TRBJ2-3; a possible D gene is TRBD2 (5 bases). Germline V gene data show CDR1 as SGHRS and CDR2 as YFSETQ. V lost 1 base and J 0 bases, leaving 9 bases between the germline ends. This CDR3 contains 15 residues. The variable domain in full, completed from reference TRBV5-1 and TRBJ2-3, reads KAGVTQTPRYLIKTRGQQVTLSCSPISGHRSVSWYQQTPGQGLQFLFEYFSETQRNKGNFPGRFSGRQFSNSRSEMNVSTLELGDSALYLCASSLFPGSTDTQYFGPGTRLTVL.

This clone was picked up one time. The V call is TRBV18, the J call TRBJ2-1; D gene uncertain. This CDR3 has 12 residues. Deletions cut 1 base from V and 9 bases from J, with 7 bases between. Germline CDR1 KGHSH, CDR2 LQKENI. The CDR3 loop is CASSPRLGEQFF. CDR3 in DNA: TGTGCCAGCTCACCACGTTTGGGTGAGCAGTTCTTC.

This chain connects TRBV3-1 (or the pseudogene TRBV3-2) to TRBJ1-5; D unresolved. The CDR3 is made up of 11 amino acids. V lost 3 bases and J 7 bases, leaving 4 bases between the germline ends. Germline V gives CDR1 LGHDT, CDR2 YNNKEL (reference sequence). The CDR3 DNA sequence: TGTGCCAGCAGCCAGCCCCAGCCCCAGCATTTT. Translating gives CASSQPQPQHF.

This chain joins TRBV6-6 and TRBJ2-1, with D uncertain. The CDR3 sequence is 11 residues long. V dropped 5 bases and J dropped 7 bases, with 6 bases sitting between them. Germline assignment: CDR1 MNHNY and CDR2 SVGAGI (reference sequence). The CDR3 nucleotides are TGTGCCAGCAGTACCCATAATGAGCAGTTCTTC. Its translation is CASSTHNEQFF.

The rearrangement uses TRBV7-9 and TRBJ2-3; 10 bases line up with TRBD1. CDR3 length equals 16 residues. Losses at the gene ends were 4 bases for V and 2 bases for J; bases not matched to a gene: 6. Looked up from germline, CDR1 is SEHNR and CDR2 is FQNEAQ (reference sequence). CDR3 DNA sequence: TGTGCCAGCAGCTCCACCGGGACAGGGGCCACAGATACGCAGTATTTT. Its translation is CASSSTGTGATDTQYF.

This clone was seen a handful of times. The CDR3 here is CASSLSGPPLHF. The DNA for the CDR3 is TGTGCCAGCAGCTTATCTGGGCCCCCCCTCCACTTT. The J gene is TRBJ1-6, the V gene TRBV11-2; the D is unclear. The CDR3 has 12 residues. Trimming removed 2 bases at V and 13 bases at J, with 9 bases between. Looked up from germline, CDR1 is SGHAT and CDR2 is FQNNGV.

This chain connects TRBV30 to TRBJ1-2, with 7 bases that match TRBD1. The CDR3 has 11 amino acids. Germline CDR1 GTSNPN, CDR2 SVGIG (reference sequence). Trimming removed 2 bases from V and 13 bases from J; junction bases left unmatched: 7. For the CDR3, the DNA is TGTGCCTGGAGTCCCGGGACAGCCATCACCTTC. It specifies CAWSPGTAITF. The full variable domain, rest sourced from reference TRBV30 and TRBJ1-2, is SQTIHQWPATLVQPVGSPLSLECTVEGTSNPNLYWYRQAAGRGLQLLFYSVGIGQISSEVPQNLSASRPQDRQFILSSKKLLLSDSGFYLCAWSPGTAITFGSGTRLTVV.

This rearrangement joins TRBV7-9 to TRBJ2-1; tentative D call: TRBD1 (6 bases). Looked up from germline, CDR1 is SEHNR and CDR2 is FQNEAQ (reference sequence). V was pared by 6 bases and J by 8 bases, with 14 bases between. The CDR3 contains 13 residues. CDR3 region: CASSGGSAHEQFF. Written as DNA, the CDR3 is TGTGCCAGCAGTGGGGGCAGCGCCCATGAGCAGTTCTTC.

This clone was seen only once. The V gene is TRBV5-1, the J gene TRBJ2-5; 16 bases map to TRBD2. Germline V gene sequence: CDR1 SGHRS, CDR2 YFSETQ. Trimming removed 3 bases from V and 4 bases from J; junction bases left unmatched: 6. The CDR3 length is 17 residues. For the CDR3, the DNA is TGCGCCAGCAGCTCCGGGACTAGCGGGGGGGGCGTAGAGACCCAGTACTTC. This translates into CASSSGTSGGGVETQYF.

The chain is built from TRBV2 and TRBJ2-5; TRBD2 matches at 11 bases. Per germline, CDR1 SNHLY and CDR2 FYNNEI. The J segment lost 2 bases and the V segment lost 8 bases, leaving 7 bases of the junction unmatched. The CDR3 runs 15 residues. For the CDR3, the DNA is TGTGCCAGCGGACTGACTAGCGGGGCACAAGAGACCCAGTACTTC. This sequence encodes CASGLTSGAQETQYF.

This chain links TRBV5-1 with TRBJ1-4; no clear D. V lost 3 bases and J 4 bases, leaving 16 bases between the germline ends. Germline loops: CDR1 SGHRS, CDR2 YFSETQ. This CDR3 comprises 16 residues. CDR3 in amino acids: CASSSNRANLNEKLFF. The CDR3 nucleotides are TGCGCCAGCAGCTCTAACCGGGCCAACCTTAATGAAAAACTGTTTTTT.

The CDR3 protein is CAWSSLQGRNEKLFF. The CDR3, as DNA: TGTGCCTGGAGTTCATTACAGGGGCGTAATGAAAAACTGTTTTTT. The chain carries TRBV30 and TRBJ1-4; 7 bases map to TRBD1. The CDR3 is 15 amino acids. CDR1 is GTSNPN, CDR2 SVGIG, per germline (reference sequence). The V segment lost 2 bases and the J segment 4 bases; nucleotides outside the gene matches: 7.

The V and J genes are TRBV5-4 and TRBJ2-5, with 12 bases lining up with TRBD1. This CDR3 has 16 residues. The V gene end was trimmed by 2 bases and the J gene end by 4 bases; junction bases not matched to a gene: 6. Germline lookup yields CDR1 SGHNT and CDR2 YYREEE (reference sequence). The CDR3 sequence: CASSLRDRGRGETQYF. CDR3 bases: TGTGCCAGCAGCTTAAGGGACAGGGGGCGAGGAGAGACCCAGTACTTC.

The CDR3 loop is CASSFFSGNQETQYF. The CDR3 coding sequence is TGTGCCAGCAGTTTCTTCTCAGGGAACCAAGAGACCCAGTACTTC. The rearrangement joins TRBV27 to TRBJ2-5; perhaps TRBD1 as D (5 bases). V was clipped by 3 bases and J by 0 bases, with 11 bases between them. CDR1 and CDR2 (germline): MNHEY, SMNVEV (reference sequence). This CDR3 has 15 residues.

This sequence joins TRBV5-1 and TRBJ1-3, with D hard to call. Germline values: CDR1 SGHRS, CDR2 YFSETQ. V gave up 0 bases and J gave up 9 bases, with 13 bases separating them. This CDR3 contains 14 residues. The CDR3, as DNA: TGCGCCAGCAGCTTGGGGGAGCCGATGGCCACCATATATTTT. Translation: CASSLGEPMATIYF.

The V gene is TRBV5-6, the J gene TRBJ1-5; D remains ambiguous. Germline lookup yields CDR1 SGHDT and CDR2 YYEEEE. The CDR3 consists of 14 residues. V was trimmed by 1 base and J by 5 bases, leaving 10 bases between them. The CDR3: CASSLFRLDQPQHF. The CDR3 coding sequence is TGTGCCAGCAGCTTGTTCCGGCTCGATCAGCCCCAGCATTTT. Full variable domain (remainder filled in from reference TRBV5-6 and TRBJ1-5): DAGVTQSPTHLIKTRGQQVTLRCSPKSGHDTVSWYQQALGQGPQFIFQYYEEEERQRGNFPDRFSGHQFPNYSSELNVNALLLGDSALYLCASSLFRLDQPQHFGDGTRLSIL.

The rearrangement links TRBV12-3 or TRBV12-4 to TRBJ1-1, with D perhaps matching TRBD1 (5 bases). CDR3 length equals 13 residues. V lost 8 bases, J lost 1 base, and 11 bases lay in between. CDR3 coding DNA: TGTGCCAGCGGTGAGGGGAGGAACACTGAAGCTTTCTTT. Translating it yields CASGEGRNTEAFF.

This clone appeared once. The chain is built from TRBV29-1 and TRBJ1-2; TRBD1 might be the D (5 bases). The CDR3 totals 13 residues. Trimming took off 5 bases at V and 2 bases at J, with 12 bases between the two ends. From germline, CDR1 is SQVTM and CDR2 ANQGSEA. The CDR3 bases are TGCAGCGTTCGCGGGGGGGACAACTATGGCTACACCTTC. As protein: CSVRGGDNYGYTF.

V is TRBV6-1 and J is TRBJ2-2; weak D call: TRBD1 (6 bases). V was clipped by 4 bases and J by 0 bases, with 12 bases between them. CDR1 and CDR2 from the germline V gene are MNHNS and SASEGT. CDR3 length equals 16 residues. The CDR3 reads CASSGVQGSNTGELFF. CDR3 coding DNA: TGTGCCAGCAGTGGGGTACAGGGTTCGAACACCGGGGAGCTGTTTTTT.

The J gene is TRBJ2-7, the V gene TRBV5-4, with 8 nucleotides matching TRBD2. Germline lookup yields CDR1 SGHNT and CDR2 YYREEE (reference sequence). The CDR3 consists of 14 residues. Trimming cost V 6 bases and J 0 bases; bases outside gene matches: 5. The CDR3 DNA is TGTGCCAGCAATGAGCGGGGGACCTCCTACGAGCAGTACTTC. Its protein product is CASNERGTSYEQYF.

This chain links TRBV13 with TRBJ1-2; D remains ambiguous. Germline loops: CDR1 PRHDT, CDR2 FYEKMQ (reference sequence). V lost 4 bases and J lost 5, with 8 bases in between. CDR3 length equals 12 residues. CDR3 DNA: TGTGCCAGCAGCTCCTTCCTTTATGGCTACACCTTC. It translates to CASSSFLYGYTF.

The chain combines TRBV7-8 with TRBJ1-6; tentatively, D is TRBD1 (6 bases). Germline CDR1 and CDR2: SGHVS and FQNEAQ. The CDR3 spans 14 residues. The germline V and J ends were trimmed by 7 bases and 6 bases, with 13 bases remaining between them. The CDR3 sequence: CASKPGQANSPLHF. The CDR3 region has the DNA TGTGCCAGCAAACCGGGACAAGCTAATTCACCCCTCCACTTT.

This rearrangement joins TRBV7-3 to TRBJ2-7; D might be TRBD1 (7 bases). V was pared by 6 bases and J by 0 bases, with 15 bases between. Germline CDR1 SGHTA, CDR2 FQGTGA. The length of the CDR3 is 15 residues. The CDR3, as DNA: TGTGCCAGCAGTAGAGGCGGGGACAGCTCCTACGAGCAGTACTTC. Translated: CASSRGGDSSYEQYF.

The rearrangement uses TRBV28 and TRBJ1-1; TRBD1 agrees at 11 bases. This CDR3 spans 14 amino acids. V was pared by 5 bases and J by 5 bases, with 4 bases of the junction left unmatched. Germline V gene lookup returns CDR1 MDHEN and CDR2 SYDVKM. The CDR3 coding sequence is TGTGCCAGCAGTAGGGACAGGGGGTGGACTGAAGCTTTCTTT. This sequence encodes CASSRDRGWTEAFF.